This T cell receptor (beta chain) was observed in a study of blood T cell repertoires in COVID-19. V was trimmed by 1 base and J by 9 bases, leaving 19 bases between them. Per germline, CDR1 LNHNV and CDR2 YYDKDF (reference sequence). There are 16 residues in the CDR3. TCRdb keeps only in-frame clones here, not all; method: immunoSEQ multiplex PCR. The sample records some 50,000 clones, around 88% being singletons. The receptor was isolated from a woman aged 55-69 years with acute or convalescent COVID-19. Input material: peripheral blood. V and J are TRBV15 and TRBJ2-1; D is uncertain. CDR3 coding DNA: TGTGCCACCAGCAGAGGAGGCGCAAGCTGGGTTGGTGAGCAGTTCTTC. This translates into CATSRGGASWVGEQFF.